This T cell receptor (beta chain) was sequenced in a study of T-cell memory formation after mild COVID-19. Regarding the study as a whole: For contracting clones, CD4+ ones sat mainly in CM and EM, CD8+ in EMRA.

Concerning this clonotype: Its antigen remains unknown.

TCRdb re-called the 5' RACE reads with MiXCR, one entry per CDR3 protein. The table lists almost 550,000 distinct CDR3 sequences, about 20% of them singletons, with around 12% in the top ten. Trimming cost V 3 bases and J 1 base; bases outside gene matches: 7. The V gene's germline CDR1 is KGHDR and CDR2 SFDVKD. This CDR3 spans 17 amino acids. The chain has TRBV24-1 and TRBJ1-1; TRBD1 agrees at 10 bases. This clonotype originated in an adult woman who had mild COVID-19 (a few samples of this study predate the infection). Cell type and time point are not known. Material for sequencing was PBMCs or a T cell subset sorted from them (not recorded which). The CDR3 region is CATSDRDRGAENTEAFF. In nucleotides, the CDR3 is TGTGCCACCAGTGATCGGGACAGGGGCGCCGAGAACACTGAAGCTTTCTTT.